The clone carrying this TCR beta chain appeared a few times. Authors' analysis steps: From reference gene primer amplification, estimates of nucleated cell counts were derived. Clones were sequenced by immunoSEQ multiplex PCR, and TCRdb holds only the in-frame ones, with some missing. That table furnishes V, J and clone size, whereas the DNA furnished D and trimming. This table holds about 220,000 clones, approximately 80% found once. The data originate from a study of blood T cell repertoires in COVID-19. Overall study: Specimens from acute and convalescent COVID-19 originated in the United States, Italy and Spain. PBMCs, B-cell-depleted T cells, or T cells provided the cDNA or gDNA that made up the material.

Unmatched junction bases numbered 5, after V lost 0 bases and J lost 7 bases. The CDR3 loop spans 15 amino acids. Germline values: CDR1 SGDLS, CDR2 YYNGEE. V is TRBV9 and J is TRBJ1-5; the match to TRBD1 covers 9 bases. The TCR sequence derives from a man younger than 40 with active or convalescent COVID-19. The sequencing sample was made of peripheral blood. As DNA, the CDR3 is TGTGCCAGCAGCGTAGGGGGACAGGGCGGACAGCCCCAGCATTTT. Translation: CASSVGGQGGQPQHF.